The TCR beta chain described here comes from a study of T cell repertoires in aging, cancer and after chemotherapy. Study details: The full dataset contained about 10 million TCR reads. Findings of the study overall: Loss of evenness, beyond lost richness, contributed to age-related TCR diversity decline in cancer patients. Immunological memory after chemotherapy cannot be judged from the repertoire data. Untreated cancer patients had significantly lower blood TCR diversity than age-matched healthy donors.

For this clonotype: Its antigen is as yet unknown.

Rearranged V-D-J TRB sequences were amplified with a mixed TRB-A/B primer pool. TCRdb re-analysed the multiplex PCR reads in MiXCR, keeping a single row per CDR3 protein. The sample consists of approximately 13,000 distinct CDR3 sequences, roughly 28% of them appearing once. The template was genomic DNA from peripheral blood, not RNA. The sequenced material came from blood. This receptor was taken from a human donor in good health.

The DNA of the CDR3 is TGTGCCAGCAGCAACAAGCCGGGACAGGACGGCTACGAGCAGTACTTC. This translates into CASSNKPGQDGYEQYF. The V call is TRBV5-5, the J call TRBJ2-7; 8 positions match TRBD1. V lost 4 bases to trimming and J lost 3 bases; unmatched junction nucleotides: 12. Germline V lookup: CDR1 SGHKS, CDR2 YYEKEE (reference sequence). The CDR3 length is 16 residues.